The next 26 T cell receptor beta chains were all read from a single sample in a study of blood T cell repertoires in COVID-19 (TCRdb year 2020). Libraries were prepared through the immunoSEQ multiplex PCR assay. Drawn from immuneACCESS, this table holds only the in-frame rearrangements with V and J called that TCRdb kept. Clones are partly lost; checked studies trace under half to an unresolved V gene and leave the rest unexplained. The sample has about half a million clones on record, approximately 85% of them singletons. The ten largest clones take up approximately 3.2% of the sample. The sequencing sample was made of peripheral blood. Receptors originate from a human donor in a cohort sampled during active COVID-19.

The rearrangement links TRBV6-5 to TRBJ1-2; D unclear. Germline CDR1 is MNHEY and CDR2 is SVGAGI. Trimming shortened V by 10 bases and J by 8 bases, and 23 bases separated the two germline ends. There are 14 residues in the CDR3. The CDR3 loop reads CATLRVDTIQGYTF. The DNA of the CDR3 is TGTGCCACGCTGAGGGTTGATACTATTCAGGGCTACACCTTC.

The rearrangement joins TRBV7-9 to TRBJ1-4; TRBD1 matches at 8 bases. V lost 5 bases, J lost 10 bases, and 12 bases stayed unmatched. CDR3 size: 15 residues. The germline CDR1 and CDR2 sequences are SEHNR and FQNEAQ (reference sequence). The CDR3 DNA sequence: TGTGCCAGCAGCGCGTCCGGGACAGGTGGACTAAAACTGTTTTTT. This codes for CASSASGTGGLKLFF.

This CDR3 reads CASTQGKANYGYTF. Here the CDR3 DNA reads TGTGCCAGTACCCAGGGAAAAGCTAACTATGGCTACACCTTC. The chain recombines TRBV19 with TRBJ1-2; D perhaps matches TRBD1 (5 bases). This CDR3 is 14 amino acids long. The V and J ends lost 7 bases and 0 bases respectively, with 12 bases between them. Germline V gives CDR1 LNHDA, CDR2 SQIVND (reference sequence).

CDR3 region: CASSGRTDTQYF. The DNA of the CDR3 is TGTGCCAGCAGTGGGCGCACAGATACGCAGTATTTT. The chain recombines TRBV6-6 with TRBJ2-3, with D unclear. The CDR3 length is 12 residues. Trimming removed 5 bases at V and 1 base at J, with 4 bases between. CDR1 is MNHNY, CDR2 SVGAGI, per germline (reference sequence).

Points on this clone: The same CDR3 is also encoded by other DNA sequences in this sample. This chain links TRBV7-9 with TRBJ2-7; TRBD1 might be the D (6 bases). Germline CDR1 reads SEHNR; CDR2 reads FQNEAQ (reference sequence). Trimming took 1 base from V and 3 from J, leaving 10 bases between them. There are 14 residues in the CDR3. CDR3: CASSLGGGSYEQYF. CDR3 bases: TGTGCCAGCAGCTTAGGAGGGGGAAGCTACGAGCAGTACTTC. The complete variable domain, with remaining parts taken from reference TRBV7-9 and TRBJ2-7, reads DTGVSQNPRHKITKRGQNVTFRCDPISEHNRLYWYRQTLGQGPEFLTYFQNEAQLEKSRLLSDRFSAERPKGSFSTLEIQRTEQGDSAMYLCASSLGGGSYEQYFGPGTRLTVT.

The chain has TRBV9 and TRBJ2-1; the D gene is possibly TRBD2 (5 bases). Germline CDR1 SGDLS, CDR2 YYNGEE. V shed 4 bases and J shed 0 bases, with 20 bases lying between them. The CDR3 spans 18 residues. CDR3: CASSINPISGSSYNEQFF. The CDR3 DNA sequence: TGTGCCAGCAGCATCAATCCCATCAGCGGAAGCTCCTACAATGAGCAGTTCTTC.

J is TRBJ2-1 and V is TRBV28, with TRBD2 identical over 8 bases. After removal of 8 bases from V and 8 bases from J, the junction contained 8 bases not matched to a gene. Germline V lookup: CDR1 MDHEN, CDR2 SYDVKM. The CDR3 consists of 13 residues. The chain's CDR3 is CASSGTSMDEQFF. The CDR3 DNA sequence: TGTGCCAGCTCTGGGACTAGTATGGATGAGCAGTTCTTC. The variable domain in full, with the rest retrieved from reference TRBV28 and TRBJ2-1, is DVKVTQSSRYLVKRTGEKVFLECVQDMDHENMFWYRQDPGLGLRLIYFSYDVKMKEKGDIPEGYSVSREKKERFSLILESASTNQTSMYLCASSGTSMDEQFFGPGTRLTVL.

V is TRBV19 and J is TRBJ1-4; TRBD1 aligns across 9 bases. V shed 10 bases, J shed 8 bases, and the junction held 8 bases outside the gene matches. The CDR3 consists of 13 residues. The germline CDR1 and CDR2 sequences are LNHDA and SQIVND (reference sequence). CDR3 protein: CATEDRGGEKLFF. CDR3 bases: TGTGCCACCGAGGACAGGGGAGGAGAAAAACTGTTTTTT.

The CDR3 DNA is TGTGCCTGGAGTTTGCGAATTTCACCCCTCCACTTT. Translating it yields CAWSLRISPLHF. The chain links TRBV30 to TRBJ1-6; D gene ambiguous. This CDR3 region has 12 residues. CDR1 is GTSNPN and CDR2 is SVGIG in the germline V gene (reference sequence). V dropped 2 bases and J dropped 9 bases, with 8 bases sitting between them.

The rearrangement uses TRBV5-5 and TRBJ2-7; tentative D call: TRBD1 (6 bases). This CDR3 region has 16 residues. Germline CDR1 and CDR2: SGHKS and YYEKEE (reference sequence). V was clipped by 3 bases and J by 0 bases, with 16 bases between them. DNA for the CDR3: TGTGCCAGCAGCTCCGGAACCGGGACACTCTCCTACGAGCAGTACTTC. Encoded protein: CASSSGTGTLSYEQYF.

This sequence joins TRBV7-8 and TRBJ2-6; 8 bases are a match to TRBD1. Germline CDR1 SGHVS, CDR2 FQNEAQ. V trimming: 4 bases; J trimming: 0 bases; junction bases outside the gene matches: 5. CDR3 length: 17 amino acids. The chain's CDR3 is CASSSRDRSSGANVLTF. The CDR3 nucleotides are TGTGCCAGCAGCTCCCGGGACAGGTCCTCTGGGGCCAACGTCCTGACTTTC.

This clone turned up a few times. The V and J genes are TRBV30 and TRBJ1-6, with 8 bases matching TRBD1. Trimming took 5 bases from V and 7 from J; bases not matched to a gene: 13. The length of the CDR3 is 16 residues. In germline, CDR1 is GTSNPN, CDR2 SVGIG (reference sequence). In DNA, the CDR3 is TGTGCCTGGGCCCCGAAATGGCGACAGGGGAATTCACCCCTCCACTTT. It specifies CAWAPKWRQGNSPLHF.

The J gene is TRBJ2-1, the V gene TRBV29-1; 8 bases map to TRBD2. This CDR3 has 15 amino acids. V was pared by 4 bases and J by 4 bases, with 9 bases of the junction left unmatched. Per the germline V gene, CDR1 is SQVTM and CDR2 is ANQGSEA. This chain's CDR3 is CSVGVSGTSYNEQFF. DNA of the CDR3: TGCAGCGTTGGGGTTAGCGGGACAAGTTACAATGAGCAGTTCTTC.

The CDR3 loop reads CASRGAVYLGNTIYF. In nucleotides, the CDR3 is TGTGCCAGCAGGGGGGCAGTATACCTCGGAAACACCATATATTTT. The genes are TRBV28 and TRBJ1-3; D may be TRBD1 (6 bases). The CDR3 spans 15 residues. The V end lost 6 bases, the J end lost 4 bases, and 16 bases lay between the germline ends. Germline V gives CDR1 MDHEN, CDR2 SYDVKM.

The CDR3 protein is CASSQTRSSGNQRHEQYF. The DNA for the CDR3 is TGTGCCAGCAGCCAAACCCGGAGTAGCGGGAATCAGAGGCACGAGCAGTACTTC. The V gene is TRBV3-1 (or the pseudogene TRBV3-2), the J gene TRBJ2-7; 8 bases agree with TRBD2. CDR1 LGHDT and CDR2 YNNKEL come from the germline V gene (reference sequence). This CDR3 comprises 18 residues. Trimming took 2 bases from V and 5 from J; bases not matched to a gene: 17.

The genes are TRBV2 and TRBJ2-7; TRBD1 matches at 9 bases. The germline V gene encodes CDR1 SNHLY and CDR2 FYNNEI. The CDR3 runs 13 residues. The V and J ends lost 6 bases and 5 bases, in that order; junction bases with no gene match: 5. CDR3 in amino acids: CASRRDREDEQYF. The DNA for the CDR3 is TGTGCCAGCAGGAGGGACAGGGAGGACGAGCAGTACTTC.

This clone was seen a single time. The chain recombines TRBV18 with TRBJ1-6, with 7 positions matching TRBD1. The trim removed 3 bases at V and 1 base at J, leaving 3 bases unmatched. This CDR3 is built from 16 residues. Per the germline V gene, CDR1 is KGHSH and CDR2 is LQKENI. The CDR3 region is CASSPDRASYNSPLHF. Written as DNA, the CDR3 is TGTGCCAGCTCACCCGACAGGGCTTCCTATAATTCACCCCTCCACTTT.

The chain carries TRBV7-2 and TRBJ1-2; maybe TRBD1 (5 bases). V shed 6 bases and J shed 5 bases, with 13 bases lying between them. The V gene's germline CDR1 is SGHTA and CDR2 FQGNSA. The CDR3 is 13 amino acids. CDR3 residues: CASRSDSFYGYTF. The CDR3 nucleotides are TGTGCCAGCAGATCCGACAGTTTTTATGGCTACACCTTC.

CDR3 region: CASSGTGAYYEQYF. The CDR3 DNA reads TGTGCCAGCAGCGGGACAGGAGCCTACTACGAGCAGTACTTC. The V and J genes are TRBV27 and TRBJ2-7, with 8 bases fitting TRBD1. Germline V gene data show CDR1 as MNHEY and CDR2 as SMNVEV (reference sequence). There are 14 residues in the CDR3. J lost 3 bases, V lost 6 bases, and 7 bases had no gene match.

The chain is built from TRBV5-8 and TRBJ1-2, with 7 nucleotides matching TRBD1. Germline V gene lookup returns CDR1 SGHTS and CDR2 YDEGEE. CDR3 size: 14 residues. V trimming: 3 bases; J trimming: 7 bases; junction bases outside the gene matches: 9. CDR3 nucleotides: TGTGCCAGCAGCTCCCGACAGGGTTTAAGTGGCTACACCTTC. This sequence encodes CASSSRQGLSGYTF.

J is TRBJ2-7 and V is TRBV18, with unresolved D. The CDR3 totals 14 residues. Germline V gene lookup returns CDR1 KGHSH and CDR2 LQKENI. V shed 2 bases and J shed 4 bases, with 12 bases lying between them. CDR3 sequence (DNA): TGTGCCAGCTCACCATGGGCACAGTTATACGAGCAGTACTTC. Protein: CASSPWAQLYEQYF.

This clone was detected once. This chain uses TRBV11-2 with TRBJ1-1, with 9 bases aligning to TRBD1. This CDR3 spans 14 amino acids. Germline CDR1 is SGHAT and CDR2 is FQNNGV. J gave up 11 bases and V 5 bases, and 12 bases lay outside the gene matches. This CDR3 reads CASSPPGGTGNAFF. CDR3 sequence (DNA): TGTGCCAGCAGCCCACCAGGGGGGACAGGGAATGCTTTCTTT.

The V and J genes are TRBV5-1 and TRBJ2-7; 8 positions agree with TRBD1. CDR3 size: 14 residues. Trimming at V came to 4 bases and at J to 2 bases, leaving 5 bases not matched to a gene. CDR1 is SGHRS, CDR2 YFSETQ, per germline. The chain's CDR3 is CASSRGQDPYEQYF. The CDR3 nucleotides read TGCGCCAGCAGCCGGGGACAGGATCCCTACGAGCAGTACTTC.

This chain uses TRBV6-2 or TRBV6-3 with TRBJ2-4, with 9 bases lining up with TRBD1. The ends lost 4 bases at V and 15 bases at J; junction bases unmatched: 7. Germline CDR1 is MNHEY and CDR2 is SVGEGT. The CDR3 runs 12 residues. CDR3 in amino acids: CASSSKQGARYF. The CDR3 coding sequence is TGTGCCAGCAGTTCCAAACAGGGGGCGCGGTACTTC.

The gene calls are TRBV3-1 (or the pseudogene TRBV3-2) and TRBJ2-5, with 9 bases lining up with TRBD2. Germline CDR1 LGHDT, CDR2 YNNKEL (reference sequence). The CDR3 has 17 amino acids. The V gene end was trimmed by 0 bases and the J gene end by 4 bases; junction bases not matched to a gene: 9. CDR3 protein: CASSQDLAGPIRETQYF. The CDR3 DNA reads as TGTGCCAGCAGCCAAGACCTAGCGGGGCCGATCAGAGAGACCCAGTACTTC.

The chain is built from TRBV11-2 and TRBJ1-4; D gene unclear. Trimming cost V 6 bases and J 0 bases, with 11 bases left between them. Germline V CDR1 and CDR2: SGHAT, FQNNGV. The CDR3 has 15 residues. CDR3 residues: CASRDYGATNEKLFF. The CDR3 nucleotides are TGTGCCAGCAGAGACTACGGAGCAACTAATGAAAAACTGTTTTTT.